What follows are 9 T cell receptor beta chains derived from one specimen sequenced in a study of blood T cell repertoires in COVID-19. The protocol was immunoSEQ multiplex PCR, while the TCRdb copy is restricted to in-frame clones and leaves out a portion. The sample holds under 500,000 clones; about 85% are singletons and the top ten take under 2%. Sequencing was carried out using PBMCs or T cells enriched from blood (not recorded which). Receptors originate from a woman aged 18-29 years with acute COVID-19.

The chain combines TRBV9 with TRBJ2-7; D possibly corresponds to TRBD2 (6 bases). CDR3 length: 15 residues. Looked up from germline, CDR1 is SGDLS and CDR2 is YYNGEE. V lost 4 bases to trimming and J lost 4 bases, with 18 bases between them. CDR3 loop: CASSPSGTLDYEQYF. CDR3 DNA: TGTGCCAGCAGCCCCTCCGGGACTTTAGATTACGAGCAGTACTTC. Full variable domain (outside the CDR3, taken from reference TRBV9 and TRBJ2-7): DSGVTQTPKHLITATGQRVTLRCSPRSGDLSVYWYQQSLDQGLQFLIQYYNGEERAKGNILERFSAQQFPDLHSELNLSSLELGDSALYFCASSPSGTLDYEQYFGPGTRLTVT.

Here the CDR3 reads CALIIRDTQYF. CDR3 DNA sequence: TGTGCCCTAATCATCCGAGATACGCAGTATTTT. The gene calls are TRBV2 and TRBJ2-3, with D unclear. The length of the CDR3 is 11 residues. CDR1 is SNHLY, CDR2 FYNNEI, per germline. V lost 11 bases and J lost 5, with 11 bases in between.

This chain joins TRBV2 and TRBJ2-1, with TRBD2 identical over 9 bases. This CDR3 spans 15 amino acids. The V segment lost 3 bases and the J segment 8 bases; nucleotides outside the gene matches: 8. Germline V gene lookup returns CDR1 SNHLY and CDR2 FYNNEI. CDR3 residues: CASSDGGLAAYEQFF. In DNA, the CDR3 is TGTGCCAGCAGTGACGGGGGACTAGCTGCATATGAGCAGTTCTTC.

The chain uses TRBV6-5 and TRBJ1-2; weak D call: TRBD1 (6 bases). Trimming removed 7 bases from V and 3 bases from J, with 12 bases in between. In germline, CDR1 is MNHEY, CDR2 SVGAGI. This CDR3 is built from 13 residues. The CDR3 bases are TGTGCCAGCACCGGGGGGGCTGACTATGGCTACACCTTC. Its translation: CASTGGADYGYTF.

CDR3 DNA sequence: TGTGCCAGCAGCTTAGGCGTTTTCGGAGGGATCACCGGGGAGCTGTTTTTT. It translates to CASSLGVFGGITGELFF. The V call is TRBV7-3, the J call TRBJ2-2, with TRBD2 as a possible D gene (6 bases). The CDR3 length is 17 residues. Per the germline V gene, CDR1 is SGHTA and CDR2 is FQGTGA. V dropped 2 bases and J dropped 4 bases, with 17 bases sitting between them.

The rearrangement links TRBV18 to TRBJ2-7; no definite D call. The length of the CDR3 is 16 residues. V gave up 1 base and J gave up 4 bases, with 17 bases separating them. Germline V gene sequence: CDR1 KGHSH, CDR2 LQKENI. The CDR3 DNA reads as TGTGCCAGCTCACCACGACTCACTTCCTCTGGGTACGAGCAGTACTTC. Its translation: CASSPRLTSSGYEQYF.

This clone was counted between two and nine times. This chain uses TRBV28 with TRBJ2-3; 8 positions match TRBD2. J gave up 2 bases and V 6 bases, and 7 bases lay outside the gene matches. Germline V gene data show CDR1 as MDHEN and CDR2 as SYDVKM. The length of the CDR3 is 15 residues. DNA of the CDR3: TGTGCCAGCAGGGGTAGCGGGATCAACACAGATACGCAGTATTTT. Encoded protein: CASRGSGINTDTQYF.

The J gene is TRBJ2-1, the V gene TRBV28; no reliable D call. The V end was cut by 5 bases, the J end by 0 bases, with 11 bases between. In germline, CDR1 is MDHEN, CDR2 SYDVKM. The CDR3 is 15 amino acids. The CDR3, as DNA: TGTGCCAGCAGTCGCAGGCCAAGCTCCTACAATGAGCAGTTCTTC. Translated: CASSRRPSSYNEQFF.

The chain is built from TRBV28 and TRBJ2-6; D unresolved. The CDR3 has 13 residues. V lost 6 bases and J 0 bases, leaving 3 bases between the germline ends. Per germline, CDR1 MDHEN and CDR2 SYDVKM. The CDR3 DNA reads TGTGCCAGCAGGTACTCTGGGGCCAACGTCCTGACTTTC. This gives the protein CASRYSGANVLTF.